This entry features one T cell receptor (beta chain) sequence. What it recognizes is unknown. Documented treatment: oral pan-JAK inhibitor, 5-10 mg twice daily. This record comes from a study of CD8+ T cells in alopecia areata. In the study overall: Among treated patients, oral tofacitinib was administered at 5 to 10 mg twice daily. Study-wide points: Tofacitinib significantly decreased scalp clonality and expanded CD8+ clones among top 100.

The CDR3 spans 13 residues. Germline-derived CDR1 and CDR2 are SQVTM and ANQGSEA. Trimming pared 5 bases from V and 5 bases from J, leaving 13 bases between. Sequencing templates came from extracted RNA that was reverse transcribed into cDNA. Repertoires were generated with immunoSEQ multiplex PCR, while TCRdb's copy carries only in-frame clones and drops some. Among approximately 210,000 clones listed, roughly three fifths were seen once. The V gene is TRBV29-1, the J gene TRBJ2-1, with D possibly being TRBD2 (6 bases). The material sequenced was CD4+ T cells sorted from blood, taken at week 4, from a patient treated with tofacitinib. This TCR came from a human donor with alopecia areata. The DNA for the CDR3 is TGCAGCGTTCTCCCTGCGGGGAACAATGAGCAGTTCTTC. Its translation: CSVLPAGNNEQFF.